This T cell receptor beta chain is from a study of blood T cell repertoires in COVID-19. Turning to the study itself: The study drew acute and convalescent COVID-19 samples from the United States, Italy and Spain. The cDNA or gDNA used as material had been derived from T cells, B-cell-depleted T cells, or PBMCs.

Original methodology: The authors estimated nucleated cell counts from reference gene primer amplification. The table came from immunoSEQ multiplex PCR; TCRdb's copy has only in-frame clones and leaves some out. That table furnishes V, J and clone size, whereas the DNA furnished D and trimming. Of tens of thousands of clones in the sample, 82% are singletons; the top ten hold around 4%. This clonotype originated in a woman aged 60-75 years with acute or convalescent COVID-19. Input material: peripheral blood.

The CDR3: CASSPIPGGTGELFF. The CDR3 bases are TGCGCCAGCAGCCCCATTCCGGGGGGGACCGGGGAGCTGTTTTTT. The chain recombines TRBV5-1 with TRBJ2-2; TRBD2 agrees at 8 bases. The CDR3 covers 15 residues. Germline CDR1 SGHRS, CDR2 YFSETQ. The J segment lost 5 bases and the V segment lost 4 bases, leaving 7 bases of the junction unmatched.